This TCR beta chain was found in a study of CXCR3-negative and CXCR3-positive naive CD8 T cells. Preparation of TRB cDNA libraries relied on 5' RACE carrying UMI labels. TCRdb re-called the 5' RACE reads; one entry per CDR3 protein, DNA not given. In total, the table holds 100,000 to 150,000 distinct CDR3 sequences. There are 15 residues in the CDR3. The receptor comes from a human donor in good health. Some clones in this sample may be carry-over from other donors' samples. The sequenced sample was naive CXCR3- CD8+ T cells from blood. Subset given: CD45RO-CCR7+CD27+CD95- naive CD8+ T cells lacking CXCR3 (TNR3-). The chain carries TRBV12-3 or TRBV12-4 and TRBJ2-3; TCRdb calls TRBD2, which cannot be checked without DNA. The CDR3 loop reads CASSVRLGATDTQYF.